The 22 T cell receptor beta chains reported below all come from one sample, sequenced in a study of T-cell memory formation after mild COVID-19. TCRdb used MiXCR to reprocess the 5' RACE reads, holding one entry per CDR3 protein. The sample has around 300,000 distinct CDR3 sequences, 13% to 15% seen once. The source material was PBMCs or a T cell subset sorted from them (not recorded which). These receptors all stem from a man aged 18 to 30 who had mild COVID-19 (a few samples of this study predate the infection). Cell type and time point are not known.

This clonotype occurred many times. The chain is built from TRBV4-2 and TRBJ2-3; weak D call: TRBD2 (6 bases). V was trimmed by 3 bases and J by 6 bases, leaving 22 bases between them. This CDR3 comprises 17 residues. Germline lookup yields CDR1 LGHNA and CDR2 YNFKEQ. CDR3: CASSQAGGAGTIDTQYF. DNA of the CDR3: TGTGCCAGCAGCCAGGCCGGCGGGGCGGGAACGATTGATACGCAGTATTTT.

This clonotype turned up a few times. This chain connects TRBV6-5 to TRBJ2-7; 13 bases map to TRBD2. Germline V gene lookup returns CDR1 MNHEY and CDR2 SVGAGI. The CDR3 length is 16 residues. Trimming cost V 6 bases and J 2 bases; bases outside gene matches: 7. The CDR3 loop reads CASSSPGTSGAYEQYF. The DNA of the CDR3 is TGTGCCAGCAGCTCCCCCGGGACTAGCGGGGCCTACGAGCAGTACTTC.

This clonotype was counted between two and nine times. V is TRBV6-1 and J is TRBJ2-7; D perhaps matches TRBD1 (5 bases). Germline-derived CDR1 and CDR2 are MNHNS and SASEGT. Deletions cut 10 bases from V and 2 bases from J, with 24 bases between. This CDR3 is 16 amino acids long. CDR3 protein: CANSEWGGVRAYEQYF. The CDR3 bases are TGTGCCAACTCTGAATGGGGCGGCGTTAGGGCCTACGAGCAGTACTTC.

This clonotype occurred a few times. The rearrangement links TRBV12-3 or TRBV12-4 to TRBJ2-7; tentative D call: TRBD1 (5 bases). Trimming stripped 3 bases from V and 9 bases from J, with 27 bases between. The CDR3 extends over 17 amino acids. The CDR3 region has the DNA TGTGCCAGCAGTTTTGAGGCAGGGCCAAAAGGTCCCCTTGGGCAGTACTTC. It yields the protein CASSFEAGPKGPLGQYF.

A few counts support this clonotype. The V and J genes are TRBV7-9 and TRBJ2-7; tentative D call: TRBD1 (6 bases). Trimming shortened V by 3 bases and J by 1 base, and 13 bases separated the two germline ends. From germline, CDR1 is SEHNR and CDR2 FQNEAQ (reference sequence). The CDR3 has 15 amino acids. The CDR3: CASSFAGERSYEQYV. The CDR3 coding sequence is TGTGCCAGCAGCTTCGCAGGGGAAAGGTCCTACGAGCAGTACGTC.

This clonotype has a handful of counts. J is TRBJ2-1 and V is TRBV5-1; 11 positions agree with TRBD2. CDR1 and CDR2 (germline): SGHRS, YFSETQ. There are 18 residues in the CDR3. J lost 8 bases, V lost 2 bases, and 15 bases had no gene match. The CDR3 sequence is CASSFTTSTSGVFDEQFF. The CDR3 bases are TGCGCCAGCAGCTTCACGACCTCGACTAGCGGGGTCTTCGATGAGCAGTTCTTC.

This clonotype has only a few counts. This chain links TRBV5-1 with TRBJ1-2; D call uncertain. This CDR3 is built from 13 residues. The V end lost 0 bases, the J end lost 7 bases, and 10 bases lay between the germline ends. Looked up from germline, CDR1 is SGHRS and CDR2 is YFSETQ. CDR3 bases: TGCGCCAGCAGCTTGGGAGCGGGTCGTGGCTACACCTTC. Its translation: CASSLGAGRGYTF.

Written as DNA, the CDR3 is TGTGCCAGCAGCCGCAAGCCTCCCGGCACGGCCGACAATGAGCAGTTCTTC. This encodes CASSRKPPGTADNEQFF. This sequence joins TRBV3-1 and TRBJ2-1; D call uncertain. Trimming took 4 bases from V and 5 from J, leaving 21 bases between them. Germline V lookup: CDR1 LGHDT, CDR2 YNNKEL (reference sequence). CDR3 size: 17 residues.

The V gene is TRBV7-9, the J gene TRBJ1-6; 7 positions match TRBD1. Germline values: CDR1 SEHNR, CDR2 FQNEAQ (reference sequence). The CDR3 covers 15 residues. V was clipped by 4 bases and J by 10 bases; unmatched bases: 10. The CDR3 protein is CASSSTDRERSPLHF. CDR3 DNA: TGTGCCAGCAGCTCTACTGACAGGGAGAGATCACCCCTCCACTTT.

The V gene is TRBV7-3, the J gene TRBJ2-2; D unresolved. V shed 1 base and J shed 1 base, with 10 bases lying between them. The CDR3 spans 16 residues. Germline CDR1 reads SGHTA; CDR2 reads FQGTGA. The CDR3: CASSLNGARNTGELFF. In DNA form, the CDR3 reads TGTGCCAGCAGCTTAAACGGCGCCCGGAACACCGGGGAGCTGTTTTTT.

The chain joins TRBV7-2 to TRBJ2-3; the D is unclear. V lost 1 base and J 7 bases, leaving 15 bases between the germline ends. The germline CDR1 and CDR2 sequences are SGHTA and FQGNSA. CDR3 length: 15 residues. CDR3 loop: CASSLEVPVGNTQYF. CDR3 DNA sequence: TGTGCCAGCAGCTTAGAGGTGCCGGTGGGGAATACGCAGTATTTT.

This clonotype has only a few counts. V gene TRBV4-1 combines with J gene TRBJ2-1, with D perhaps matching TRBD1 or TRBD2 (7 bases each). This CDR3 region has 17 residues. The V and J ends lost 0 bases and 5 bases respectively, with 17 bases between them. Germline-derived CDR1 and CDR2 are MGHRA and YSYEKL. The CDR3 DNA reads as TGCGCCAGCAGCCAAGAGGGGAGGGACAGCCCTGACAATGAGCAGTTCTTC. Its protein product is CASSQEGRDSPDNEQFF.

The chain is built from TRBV5-5 and TRBJ1-5, with 12 bases lining up with TRBD1. The germline V gene encodes CDR1 SGHKS and CDR2 YYEKEE (reference sequence). V was clipped by 0 bases and J by 6 bases; unmatched bases: 4. This CDR3 is 16 amino acids long. The CDR3 sequence: CASSLDGTGGRQPQHF. DNA for the CDR3: TGTGCCAGCAGCTTGGACGGGACAGGGGGCCGTCAGCCCCAGCATTTT.

The V gene is TRBV12-3 or TRBV12-4, the J gene TRBJ2-7; D perhaps matches TRBD2 (7 bases). Trimming cost V 3 bases and J 5 bases, with 14 bases left between them. The CDR3 extends over 14 amino acids. This CDR3 reads CASSFRGAGDEQYF. The DNA for the CDR3 is TGTGCCAGCAGTTTTCGGGGGGCGGGCGACGAGCAGTACTTC.

This clonotype was counted between two and nine times. The chain recombines TRBV12-3 or TRBV12-4 with TRBJ2-3; TRBD2 aligns across 14 bases. Germline trimming cut 6 bases from V and 14 bases from J; bases unmatched to any gene: 10. The CDR3 is 14 amino acids. CDR3 nucleotides: TGTGCCAGCAGACCTGGACTAGCGGGGGGTGTCTTGTATTTT. Its translation is CASRPGLAGGVLYF.

J is TRBJ2-1 and V is TRBV5-1; 14 positions match TRBD2. The CDR3 spans 16 residues. V was pared by 4 bases and J by 7 bases, with 7 bases of the junction left unmatched. Germline CDR1 reads SGHRS; CDR2 reads YFSETQ. The CDR3 protein is CASSPGTSGGGNEQFF. CDR3 sequence (DNA): TGCGCCAGCAGCCCCGGGACTAGCGGGGGCGGTAATGAGCAGTTCTTC.

The chain joins TRBV19 to TRBJ2-3; 8 bases fit TRBD2. The CDR3 spans 15 residues. Germline V lookup: CDR1 LNHDA, CDR2 SQIVND (reference sequence). J gave up 2 bases and V 7 bases, and 8 bases lay outside the gene matches. In DNA, the CDR3 is TGTGCCAGTAATGAAGCGGGGGTACTCACAGATACGCAGTATTTT. Translated, it gives CASNEAGVLTDTQYF.

The CDR3 DNA sequence: TGTGCCACCGGGCGAGGGAATTCTCAAGAGACCCAGTACTTC. Protein sequence: CATGRGNSQETQYF. The chain uses TRBV15 and TRBJ2-5, with D perhaps TRBD2 (5 bases). The CDR3 contains 14 residues. Germline CDR1 reads LNHNV; CDR2 reads YYDKDF (reference sequence). Trimming pared 8 bases from V and 2 bases from J, leaving 15 bases between. Using reference TRBV15 and TRBJ2-5 for the parts outside the CDR3, the full variable domain is DAMVIQNPRYQVTQFGKPVTLSCSQTLNHNVMYWYQQKSSQAPKLLFHYYDKDFNNEADTPDNFQSRRPNTSFCFLDIRSPGLGDTAMYLCATGRGNSQETQYFGPGTRLLVL.

The chain carries TRBV7-2 and TRBJ2-7; 10 positions agree with TRBD1. There are 15 residues in the CDR3. Per the germline V gene, CDR1 is SGHTA and CDR2 is FQGNSA. V shed 7 bases and J 6 bases; nucleotides not matched to a gene: 12. CDR3 protein: CASTQPGTGVGEQYF. Here the CDR3 DNA reads TGTGCCAGCACCCAACCGGGGACAGGGGTGGGCGAGCAGTACTTC. Based on the CDR3 plus reference TRBV7-2 and TRBJ2-7, the full variable domain is GAGVSQSPSNKVTEKGKDVELRCDPISGHTALYWYRQSLGQGLEFLIYFQGNSAPDKSGLPSDRFSAERTGGSVSTLTIQRTQQEDSAVYLCASTQPGTGVGEQYFGPGTRLTVT.

This chain connects TRBV28 to TRBJ1-1; unclear D gene. V lost 6 bases, J lost 0 bases, and 8 bases lay in between. Germline V lookup: CDR1 MDHEN, CDR2 SYDVKM. The CDR3 runs 13 residues. CDR3: CASRQMMNTEAFF. CDR3 coding DNA: TGTGCCAGCAGACAGATGATGAACACTGAAGCTTTCTTT.

This clonotype has a single count. The chain uses TRBV9 and TRBJ1-1; D call uncertain. Per germline, CDR1 SGDLS and CDR2 YYNGEE. CDR3 length equals 15 residues. Trimming left V 0 bases short and J 1 base short, with 10 bases between. The CDR3 loop reads CASSVEGQPNTEAFF. The CDR3 nucleotides are TGTGCCAGCAGCGTAGAAGGCCAACCGAACACTGAAGCTTTCTTT.

This clonotype came up a few times. The chain couples TRBV25-1 to TRBJ1-3; D is possibly TRBD1 (6 bases). Germline V gene data show CDR1 as MGHDK and CDR2 as SYGVNS. This CDR3 is built from 18 residues. V lost 4 bases, J lost 1 base, and 20 bases lay in between. CDR3 coding DNA: TGTGCCAGCAGTGGAAGGGGGAAGCGTGGAGTTTCTGGAAACACCATATATTTT. Its protein is CASSGRGKRGVSGNTIYF.